This T cell receptor (beta chain) was sequenced for a study of cytomegalovirus exposure and HLA in healthy donors (dated by TCRdb to about 2017). Looking at the study overall: In an earlier analysis of some 610 of the donors, roughly 300 Gb of sequence data and roughly 100 million unique TCR beta sequences from approximately 180 million T cells were reported. Across 398 genotyped donors of the cohort, an average of roughly 230,000 unique TCR beta nucleotide sequences per donor were sequenced, and approximately 17% of those sequences were non-productive. High-throughput TCR immunosequencing, statistical association of individual TCRs with disease status, and machine learning were combined to predict cytomegalovirus infection status. Because of strong linkage in the cohort, roughly five DR-DQ haplotypes were treated as single units for association and clustering. The study profiled the T cell repertoires of approximately 700 subjects by immunosequencing and related them to cytomegalovirus serostatus. Every discovery cohort repertoire had been produced on one sequencing platform. The genetic ancestry cluster associated with self-reported Caucasian donors included about 81% of the roughly 400 genotyped donors. Typing coverage varied by locus: about 620-640 donors for A, B, C, DRB1 and DQB1; roughly 560 for DQA1; more than 600 for DPA1; 450 to 480 for DPB1. In addition to the first cohort of 500 to 850 subjects, a separate validation cohort of approximately 120 different subjects was used. Rather than using new phenotypic data, the later analysis identified candidate immune exposures from TCR beta sequences and from how often those sequences occurred across donors. Donor age, sex, ethnicity and CMV serostatus were compiled alongside the repertoire data. The study aimed to test whether signatures of past pathogen exposure could be identified by cataloging public T cell receptors. In a later analysis, previously published TCR beta repertoires from several hundred donors were re-analyzed and high-resolution HLA genotyping was added so that TCR occurrence patterns could be studied. Class I and class II HLA loci were covered by the typing at four-digit resolution. An earlier analysis of about 620 of the donors applied high-throughput TCR beta sequencing to assess whether each TCR beta V gene segment acted as functional or pseudogenic. An early release that covered 500 to 800 HLA-typed donors contained 250 to 350 gigabases of sequencing data and around 80 million unique TCR sequences. A later genetic analysis used genome-wide SNP genotypes for about three fifths of the 666 donors, treating that subset as a discovery cohort.

What the authors observed across the whole study: In a later analysis, 15,000 to 20,000 TCR beta sequences were associated with specific HLA alleles at a false discovery rate of 0.05. In a later analysis, the rate of TCR association differed among HLA loci, with DRB1 alleles having the most associated TCRs and HLA-C alleles having the fewest. Most TCR sequences were observed very rarely across donors, whereas some public TCRs were present in many individuals. Assigning TCR associations to individual alleles was difficult when HLA alleles, especially DR and DQ, strongly co-occurred. A cluster of highly shared sequence variants was judged likely to be a technical artifact of the sequencing pipeline. According to the authors, the approach could potentially be generalized to other disease states and immunological phenotypes. Because HLA typing was missing for some donors at each locus, association tests included only the typed subset. Presence/absence analyses assumed roughly uniform sequencing depth across donors, an assumption that may not hold. Some IMGT-functional V segments, including TRBV6-2 and TRBV6-3, could not be distinguished by the 87-base-pair reads and were therefore excluded. Only TCR beta chains were sequenced in this cohort, and the absence of alpha or paired-chain data limited detectable features. According to a later genetic analysis, donors in an Asian-associated ancestry cluster had fewer N-insertions in productive TCRs than the approximately 690-donor mean. A further reported finding was that TCR beta sequences accurately predicted the HLA-A and HLA-B alleles for most subjects in the first cohort. According to a later analysis, parvovirus B19, influenza, CMV and Epstein-Barr virus appeared linked to several top co-occurrence clusters. In an earlier analysis of about 600 of the donors, most TCR beta V segments appeared in productive rearrangements about 87% or about 30% of the time, broadly matching IMGT annotations. Most CMV-associated TCR beta chains appeared to be HLA-restricted in a later analysis, and the HLA associations seemed to be driven largely by CMV exposure. A later analysis found that HLA-associated TCR beta chains were more clonally expanded and had lower generation probabilities than equally common non-associated chains. Because counts were too low, seventeen rarely observed V segments, including chromosome 9 orphons, were excluded from the earlier analysis of several hundred of the donors. The study gave a list of some 150 TCR beta chains associated with cytomegalovirus. Immune exposure information for the cohort was limited to CMV serostatus. Three of the identified cytomegalovirus-associated TCR beta chains were confirmed in vitro to be specific for cytomegalovirus antigens. The classifier was reported to diagnose cytomegalovirus status with high specificity and sensitivity in both the original and validation cohorts. V-gene and J-gene trimming of TCR beta chains was associated with a missense DCLRE1C variant in a later genetic analysis, and the association was replicated in an independent cohort. Linkage disequilibrium might explain the correlated functional status among segregating V segments, but an unknown experimental factor could not be ruled out.

V loses 2 bases, J loses 5 bases, and the germline ends lie 10 bases apart. CDR1 and CDR2 were assigned from the germline V gene (reference sequence) as MNHEY and SMNVEV. The CDR3 holds 13 amino acids from the cysteine to the phenylalanine. The CDR3 DNA has 39 bases and is translated from base 1. The library was produced with the immunoSEQ multiplex PCR assay. A mixture of 60 forward primers for TCR Vbeta segments and 13 reverse primers for TCR Jbeta segments was used in the multiplex PCR. A multiplex PCR assay on genomic DNA amplified the CDR3 region of rearranged TCR beta genes. On the Illumina HiSeq System, the amplified TCR beta libraries were sequenced as 87-base-pair reads. The original pipeline was this. Across the 700 or so repertoires, a later analysis counted 80 million or so unique TCR beta chains, around 10 million of which were shared by at least two donors. Raw reads were error-corrected and collapsed into unique sequences with a nearest-neighbor algorithm that merged closely related sequences to remove PCR and sequencing errors. Alignment of CDR3 sequences to IMGT reference sequences was used to assign V, D and J gene segments. For a sequence to be retained, a match of at least six nucleotides to both a V gene segment and a J gene segment was required. A rearrangement was called productive if the CDR3 had no stop codons and remained in frame with V and J, and every other rearrangement was called non-productive. CDR3 was defined by IMGT convention, running from the second conserved V-encoded cysteine to the conserved J-encoded phenylalanine. The earlier analysis of some 540 of the donors excluded any sequence lacking an unambiguous match to a single V gene segment. An earlier analysis of 587 of the donors classified V segments as functional when productive rearrangements were above 56.7% and as segregating when the standard deviation between donors was above 5%. To diagnose cytomegalovirus status from the catalog of TCR beta chain sequences, a statistical classification framework was built. In a later analysis, TCR nucleotide sequences were compared against IMGT/GENE-DB human TR gene sequences so that V and J genes could be assigned. A later analysis assigned CDR3 sequences and most-parsimonious VDJ recombination scenarios with the TCRdist pipeline. In a later analysis, each TCR beta chain was defined by its CDR3 amino acid sequence together with its V-gene family, and reads lacking a unique V-gene family were excluded. A later analysis removed 592 highly shared, low-generation-probability nucleotide sequences to deal with suspected cross-contamination and a sequencing artifact. In a later analysis, a clonal expansion index for each public chain was calculated from normalized within-repertoire ranks of inferred template counts. A later analysis computed generation probabilities with a VDJ recombination model fitted to out-of-frame rearrangements, and checked the results against IGoR. Hypergeometric tests were used in a later analysis to score TCR-TCR, TCR-HLA and TCR-CMV co-occurrence, with a repertoire-size bias correction applied to the TCR pairs. False discovery rates were estimated in a later analysis by permuting HLA or CMV assignments 20 times. A later analysis grouped co-occurring TCRs with DBSCAN, adding TCRdist sequence similarity when clustering within HLA-allele-positive subsets. Co-occurrence clustering excluded repertoires with fewer than 30,000 or more than 120,000 public chains, plus five with anomalous nucleotide sharing. The clones in this table, taken by TCRdb from immuneACCESS, are in-frame only. Not every clone is retained; where verified, under half of the shortfall comes from an unresolved V gene, and the cause of the rest is unknown. That table supplies the V and J calls and clone size; D and trimming were determined from the DNA. In this sample the table shows some 150,000 clones, over 70% of which occur a single time. The ten largest clonotypes hold about 6.9% of the sample.

The cohort comprised 710 or so healthy bone marrow donors. All cohort members were sampled while nominally healthy, although unrecorded immune exposures were likely present. The donor tested CMV seropositive, placing the donor among the 250 to 300 seropositive members of the cohort. A peripheral blood sample was provided by each donor, and peripheral blood mononuclear cells were used for TCR beta sequencing. The Qiagen DNeasy Blood Extraction Kit was used to extract genomic DNA from the blood cell samples. On this clone: The target of this receptor is not known. One base away there is no much larger clone; base qualities are not given.

The clonotype comes from a woman aged 40-49 years in good health and CMV-seropositive. The chain is made from TRBV27 and TRBJ2-7; possibly the D gene is TRBD2, per 6 matching bases. Input material: PBMCs. The CDR3 in this case is CASSLILAHEQYF. The bases are TGTGCCAGCAGTTTAATTCTAGCGCACGAGCAGTACTTC.